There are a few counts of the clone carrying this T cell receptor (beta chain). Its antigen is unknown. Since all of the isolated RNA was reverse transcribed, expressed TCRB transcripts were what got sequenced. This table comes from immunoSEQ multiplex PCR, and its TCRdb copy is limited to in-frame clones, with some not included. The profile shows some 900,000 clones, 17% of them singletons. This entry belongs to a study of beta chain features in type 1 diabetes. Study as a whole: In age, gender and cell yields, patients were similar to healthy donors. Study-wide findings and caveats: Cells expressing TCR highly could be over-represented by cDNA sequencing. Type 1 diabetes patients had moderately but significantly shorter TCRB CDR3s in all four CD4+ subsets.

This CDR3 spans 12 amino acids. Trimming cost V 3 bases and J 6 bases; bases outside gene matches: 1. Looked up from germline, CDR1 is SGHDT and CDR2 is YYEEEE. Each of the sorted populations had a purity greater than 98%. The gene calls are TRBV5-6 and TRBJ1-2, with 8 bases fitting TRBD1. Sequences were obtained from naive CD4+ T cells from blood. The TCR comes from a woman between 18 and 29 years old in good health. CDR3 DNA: TGTGCCAGCAGCTGGGACAGGAATGGCTACACCTTC. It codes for CASSWDRNGYTF.